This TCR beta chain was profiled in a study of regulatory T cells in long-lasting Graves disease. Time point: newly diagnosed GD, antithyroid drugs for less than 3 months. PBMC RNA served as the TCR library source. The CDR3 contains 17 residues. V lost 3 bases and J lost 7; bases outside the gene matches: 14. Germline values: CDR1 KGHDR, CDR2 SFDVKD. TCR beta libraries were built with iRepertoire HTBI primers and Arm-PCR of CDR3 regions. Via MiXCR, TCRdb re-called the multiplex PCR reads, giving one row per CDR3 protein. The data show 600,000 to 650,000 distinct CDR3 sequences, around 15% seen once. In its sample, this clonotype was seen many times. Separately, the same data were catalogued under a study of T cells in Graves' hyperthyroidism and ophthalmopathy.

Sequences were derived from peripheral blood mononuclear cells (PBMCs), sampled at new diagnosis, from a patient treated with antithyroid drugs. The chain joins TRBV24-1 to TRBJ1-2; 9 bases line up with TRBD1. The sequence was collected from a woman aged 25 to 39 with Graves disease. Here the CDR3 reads CATSDEHIPGQGFGYTF. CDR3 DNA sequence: TGTGCCACCAGTGATGAACACATCCCGGGACAGGGTTTTGGCTACACCTTC.